Sequencing of this TCR beta chain was carried out in a study of PD-1 blockade in classical Hodgkin lymphoma. On the study more broadly: Treatment was intravenous nivolumab, 3 mg/kg every 2 weeks, until progression. Findings of the study overall: As was reported, newly diagnosed patients showed lower baseline TCR diversity than healthy donors did. CD4+ TCR diversity, unlike CD8+, climbed significantly by C4D1.

Libraries were prepared by immunoSEQ multiplex PCR; TCRdb keeps only in-frame clonotypes and omits some of them. The profile covers 96,000 or so clones, with 85% to 95% appearing a single time and roughly 2.1% taken by the ten largest. About this clone: The antigen remains undetermined.

Regarding time point: cycle 4 day 1 (C4D1), after five to seven weeks of nivolumab. All trial patients relapsed after autologous stem cell transplantation. V was clipped by 1 base and J by 4 bases, with 8 bases between them. Looked up from germline, CDR1 is SGHVS and CDR2 is FNYEAQ. This CDR3 is 13 amino acids long. The V and J genes are TRBV7-6 and TRBJ2-7, with D unclear. The sequence was obtained from a human donor with classical Hodgkin lymphoma. The specimen comprised peripheral blood mononuclear cells (PBMCs), sampled before the fourth cycle of nivolumab. The CDR3 bases are TGTGCCAGCAGCTTAGGTGTGGGGTACGAGCAGTACTTC. Its translation: CASSLGVGYEQYF.